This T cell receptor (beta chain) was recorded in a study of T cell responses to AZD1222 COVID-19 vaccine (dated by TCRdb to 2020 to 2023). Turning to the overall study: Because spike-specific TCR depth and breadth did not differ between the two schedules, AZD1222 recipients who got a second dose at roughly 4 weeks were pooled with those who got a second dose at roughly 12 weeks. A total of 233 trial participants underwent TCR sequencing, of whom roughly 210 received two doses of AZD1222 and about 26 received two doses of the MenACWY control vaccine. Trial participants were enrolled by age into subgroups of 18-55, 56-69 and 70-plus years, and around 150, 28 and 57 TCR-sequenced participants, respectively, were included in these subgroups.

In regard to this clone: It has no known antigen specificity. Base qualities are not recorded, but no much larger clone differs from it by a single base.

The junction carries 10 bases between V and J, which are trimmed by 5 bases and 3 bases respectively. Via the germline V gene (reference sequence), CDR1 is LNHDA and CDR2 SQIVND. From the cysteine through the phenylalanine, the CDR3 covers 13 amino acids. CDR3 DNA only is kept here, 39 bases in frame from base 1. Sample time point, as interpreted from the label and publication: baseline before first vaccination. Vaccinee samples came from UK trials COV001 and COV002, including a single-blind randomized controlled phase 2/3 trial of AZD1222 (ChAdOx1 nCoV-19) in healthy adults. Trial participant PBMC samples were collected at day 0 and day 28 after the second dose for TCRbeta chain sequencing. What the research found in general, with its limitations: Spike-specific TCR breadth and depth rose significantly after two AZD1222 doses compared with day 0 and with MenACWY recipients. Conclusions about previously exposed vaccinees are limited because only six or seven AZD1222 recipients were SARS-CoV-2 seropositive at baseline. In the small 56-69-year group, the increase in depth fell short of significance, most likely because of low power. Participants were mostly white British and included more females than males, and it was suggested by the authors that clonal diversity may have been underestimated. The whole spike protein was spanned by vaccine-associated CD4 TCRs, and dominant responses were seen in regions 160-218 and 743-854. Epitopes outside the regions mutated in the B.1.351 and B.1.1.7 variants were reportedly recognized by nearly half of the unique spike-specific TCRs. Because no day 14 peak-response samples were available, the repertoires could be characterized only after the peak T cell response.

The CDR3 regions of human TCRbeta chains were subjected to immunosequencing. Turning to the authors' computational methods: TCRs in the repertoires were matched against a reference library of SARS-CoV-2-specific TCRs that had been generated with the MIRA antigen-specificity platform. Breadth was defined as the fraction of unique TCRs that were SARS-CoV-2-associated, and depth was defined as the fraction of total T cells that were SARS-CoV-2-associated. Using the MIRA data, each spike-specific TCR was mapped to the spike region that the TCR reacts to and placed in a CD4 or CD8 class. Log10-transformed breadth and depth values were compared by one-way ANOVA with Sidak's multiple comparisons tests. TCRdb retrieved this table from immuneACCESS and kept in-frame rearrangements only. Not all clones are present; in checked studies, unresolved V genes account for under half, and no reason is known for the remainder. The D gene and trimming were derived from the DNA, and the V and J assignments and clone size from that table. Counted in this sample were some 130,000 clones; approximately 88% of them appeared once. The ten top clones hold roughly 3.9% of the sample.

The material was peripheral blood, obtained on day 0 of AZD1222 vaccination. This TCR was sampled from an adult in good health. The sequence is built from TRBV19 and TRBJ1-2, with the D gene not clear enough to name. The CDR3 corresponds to CASSVQDYYGYTF. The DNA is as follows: TGTGCCAGTAGTGTCCAGGACTACTATGGCTACACCTTC.